Sequencing of this T cell receptor (beta chain) was carried out in a study of early T cells in non-severe SARS-CoV-2 infection. Study as a whole: Sequenced bulk RNA came from whole blood that was unsorted, and chains were unpaired.

V gave up 5 bases and J gave up 1 base, with 11 bases separating them. The germline CDR1 and CDR2 sequences are SGHVS and FQNEAQ. There are 14 residues in the CDR3. As regards this clonotype: The target antigen is unknown.

Findings and limits, study-wide: Matching against VDJdb likely underestimated virus-specific expansions, favoring anti-spike CD8.

The protocol attached unique molecular identifiers to individual cDNA molecules. MiXCR, run by TCRdb on the 5' RACE reads, gives a single entry per CDR3 protein. The sample has 25,000 to 35,000 distinct CDR3 sequences; 6% to 7% are singletons. The gene calls are TRBV7-8 and TRBJ2-5; D gene ambiguous. The sequence was collected from an adult who was a healthcare worker with PCR-confirmed SARS-CoV-2 infection or an uninfected control (not recorded which). The sample comprised whole blood. This CDR3 reads CASSPLRRQETQYF. In DNA, the CDR3 is TGTGCCAGCAGCCCCCTCCGTCGCCAAGAGACCCAGTACTTC.